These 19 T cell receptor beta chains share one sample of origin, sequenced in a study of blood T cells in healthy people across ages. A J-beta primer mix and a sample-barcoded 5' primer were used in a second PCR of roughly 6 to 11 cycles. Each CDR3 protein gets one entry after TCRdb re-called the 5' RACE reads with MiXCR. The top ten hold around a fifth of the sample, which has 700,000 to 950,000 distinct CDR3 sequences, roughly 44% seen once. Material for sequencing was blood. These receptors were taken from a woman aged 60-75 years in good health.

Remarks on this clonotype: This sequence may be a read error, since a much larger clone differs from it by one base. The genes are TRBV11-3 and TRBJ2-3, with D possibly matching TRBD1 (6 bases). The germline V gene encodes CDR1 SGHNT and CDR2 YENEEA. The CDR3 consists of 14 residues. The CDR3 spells CASSQSGGTETQYF. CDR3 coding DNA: TGTGCCAGCAGCCAAAGTGGGGGCACAGAGACGCAGTATTTT.

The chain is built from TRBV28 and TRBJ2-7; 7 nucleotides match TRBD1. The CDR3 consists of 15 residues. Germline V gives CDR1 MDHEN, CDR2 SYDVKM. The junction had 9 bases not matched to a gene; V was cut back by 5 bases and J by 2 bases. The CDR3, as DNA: TGTGCCAGCAGTCCCGACAGGGACGTGCCCTACGAGCAGTACTTC. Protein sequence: CASSPDRDVPYEQYF.

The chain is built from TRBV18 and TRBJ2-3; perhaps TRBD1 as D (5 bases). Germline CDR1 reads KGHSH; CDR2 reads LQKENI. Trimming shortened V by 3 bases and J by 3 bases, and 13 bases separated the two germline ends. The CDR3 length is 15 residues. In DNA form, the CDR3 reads TGTGCCAGCTCACCGGGGCAGCCTAAGACAGATACGCAGTATTTT. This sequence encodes CASSPGQPKTDTQYF.

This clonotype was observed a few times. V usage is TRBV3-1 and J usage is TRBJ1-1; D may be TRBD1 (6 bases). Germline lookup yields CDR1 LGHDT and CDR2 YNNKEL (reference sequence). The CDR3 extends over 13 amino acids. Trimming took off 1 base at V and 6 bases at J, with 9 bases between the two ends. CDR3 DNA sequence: TGTGCCAGCAGCCAAGGTGGGGGGCCTGAAGCTTTCTTT. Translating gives CASSQGGGPEAFF.

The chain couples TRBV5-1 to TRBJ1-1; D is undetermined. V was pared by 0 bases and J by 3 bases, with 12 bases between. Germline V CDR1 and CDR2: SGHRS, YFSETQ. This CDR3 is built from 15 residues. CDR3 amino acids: CASSLVLGTDTEAFF. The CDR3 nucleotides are TGCGCCAGCAGCTTGGTGCTGGGAACGGACACTGAAGCTTTCTTT.

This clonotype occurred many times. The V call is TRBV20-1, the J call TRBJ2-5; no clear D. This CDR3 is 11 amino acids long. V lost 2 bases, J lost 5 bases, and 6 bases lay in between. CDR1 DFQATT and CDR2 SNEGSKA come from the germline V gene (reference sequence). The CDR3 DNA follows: TGCAGTGCTAGACCCAGGGAGACCCAGTACTTC. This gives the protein CSARPRETQYF.

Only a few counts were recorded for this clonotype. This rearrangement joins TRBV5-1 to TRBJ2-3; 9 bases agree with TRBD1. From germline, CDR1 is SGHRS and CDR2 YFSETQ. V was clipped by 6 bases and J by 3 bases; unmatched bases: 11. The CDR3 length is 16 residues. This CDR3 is CASISIGQGITDTQYF. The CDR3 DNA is TGCGCCAGCATTAGTATCGGACAGGGGATTACAGATACGCAGTATTTT.

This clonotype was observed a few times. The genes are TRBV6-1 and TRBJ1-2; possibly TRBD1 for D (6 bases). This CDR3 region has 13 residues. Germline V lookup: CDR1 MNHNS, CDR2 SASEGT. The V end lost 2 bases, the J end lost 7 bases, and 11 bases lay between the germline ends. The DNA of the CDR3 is TGTGCCAGCAGTGAATGGGGGCTGGGTGGCTACACCTTC. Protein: CASSEWGLGGYTF.

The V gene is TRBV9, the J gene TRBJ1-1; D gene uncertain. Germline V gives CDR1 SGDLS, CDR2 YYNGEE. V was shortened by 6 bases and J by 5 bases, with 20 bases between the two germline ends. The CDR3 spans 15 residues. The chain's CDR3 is CASNPAGPGRTEAFF. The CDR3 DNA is TGTGCCAGCAACCCTGCGGGTCCCGGGAGGACTGAAGCTTTCTTT.

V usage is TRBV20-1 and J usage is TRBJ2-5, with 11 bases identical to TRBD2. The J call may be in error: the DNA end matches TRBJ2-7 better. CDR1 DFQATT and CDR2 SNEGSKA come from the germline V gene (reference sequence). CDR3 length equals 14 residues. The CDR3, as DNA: TGCAGTGCTGGACCGGGACTAGCGGTATACGAGCAGTACTTC. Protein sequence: CSAGPGLAVYEQYF.

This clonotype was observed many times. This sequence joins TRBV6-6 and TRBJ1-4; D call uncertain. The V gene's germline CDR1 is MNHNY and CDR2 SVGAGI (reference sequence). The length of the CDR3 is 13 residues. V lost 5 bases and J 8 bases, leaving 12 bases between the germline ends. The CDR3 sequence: CASSLTAREKLFF. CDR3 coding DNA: TGTGCCAGCAGTCTAACCGCTCGGGAAAAACTGTTTTTT.

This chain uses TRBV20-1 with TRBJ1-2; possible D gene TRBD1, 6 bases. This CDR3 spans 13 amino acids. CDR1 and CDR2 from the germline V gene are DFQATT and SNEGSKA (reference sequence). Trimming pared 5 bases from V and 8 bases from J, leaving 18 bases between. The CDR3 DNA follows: TGCAGTGCTGTGTACAGGGAGGGCGGCGGCTACACCTTC. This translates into CSAVYREGGGYTF.

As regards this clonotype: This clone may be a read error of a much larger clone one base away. The CDR3 protein is CASSGARGGSYEQYF. The CDR3 region has the DNA TGTGCCAGCAGTGGGGCACGAGGGGGCAGCTACGAGCAGTACTTC. The rearrangement links TRBV7-9 to TRBJ2-7; 7 bases are shared with TRBD1. In germline, CDR1 is SEHNR, CDR2 FQNEAQ (reference sequence). The CDR3 is 15 amino acids. V dropped 6 bases and J dropped 3; count of bases not matched to a gene: 11. The full variable domain, its missing parts supplied by reference TRBV7-9 and TRBJ2-7, is DTGVSQNPRHKITKRGQNVTFRCDPISEHNRLYWYRQTLGQGPEFLTYFQNEAQLEKSRLLSDRFSAERPKGSFSTLEIQRTEQGDSAMYLCASSGARGGSYEQYFGPGTRLTVT.

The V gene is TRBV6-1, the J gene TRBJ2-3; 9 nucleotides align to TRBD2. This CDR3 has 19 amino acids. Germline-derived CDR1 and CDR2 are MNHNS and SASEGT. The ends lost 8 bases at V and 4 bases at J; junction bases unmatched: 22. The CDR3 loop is CASRGASGVTRAWADTQYF. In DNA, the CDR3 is TGTGCCAGCCGAGGGGCTAGCGGGGTTACCCGGGCTTGGGCAGATACGCAGTATTTT.

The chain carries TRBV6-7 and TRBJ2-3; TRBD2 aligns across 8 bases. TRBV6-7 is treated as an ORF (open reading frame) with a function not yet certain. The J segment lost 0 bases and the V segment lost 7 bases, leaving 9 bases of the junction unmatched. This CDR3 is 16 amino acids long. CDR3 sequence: CASNELAETSTDTQYF. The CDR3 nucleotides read TGTGCCAGCAACGAACTAGCGGAGACTAGCACAGATACGCAGTATTTT.

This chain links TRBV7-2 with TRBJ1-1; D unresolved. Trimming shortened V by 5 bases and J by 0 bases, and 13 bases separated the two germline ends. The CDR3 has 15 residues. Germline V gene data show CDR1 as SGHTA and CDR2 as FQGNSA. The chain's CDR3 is CASSPQSAMNTEAFF. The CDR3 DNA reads TGTGCCAGCAGCCCCCAGTCGGCAATGAACACTGAAGCTTTCTTT.

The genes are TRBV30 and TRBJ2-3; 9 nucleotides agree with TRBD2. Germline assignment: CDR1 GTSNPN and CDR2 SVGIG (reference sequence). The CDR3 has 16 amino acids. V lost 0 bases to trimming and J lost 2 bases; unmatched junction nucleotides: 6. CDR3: CAWSVGSGGNTDTQYF. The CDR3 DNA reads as TGTGCCTGGAGTGTCGGAAGCGGGGGGAACACAGATACGCAGTATTTT.

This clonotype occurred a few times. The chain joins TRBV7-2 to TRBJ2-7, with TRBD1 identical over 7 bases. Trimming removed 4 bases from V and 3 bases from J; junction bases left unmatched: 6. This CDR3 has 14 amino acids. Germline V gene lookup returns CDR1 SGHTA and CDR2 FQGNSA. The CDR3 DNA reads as TGTGCCAGCAGCTCGATGACAGGGAACTACGAGCAGTACTTC. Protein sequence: CASSSMTGNYEQYF.

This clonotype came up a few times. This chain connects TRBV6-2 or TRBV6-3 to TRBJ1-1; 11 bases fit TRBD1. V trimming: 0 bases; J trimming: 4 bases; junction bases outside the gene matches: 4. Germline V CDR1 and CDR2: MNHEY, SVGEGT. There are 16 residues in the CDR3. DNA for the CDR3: TGTGCCAGCAGTTACTCGGGACAGGGGGGAGCCACTGAAGCTTTCTTT. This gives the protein CASSYSGQGGATEAFF.